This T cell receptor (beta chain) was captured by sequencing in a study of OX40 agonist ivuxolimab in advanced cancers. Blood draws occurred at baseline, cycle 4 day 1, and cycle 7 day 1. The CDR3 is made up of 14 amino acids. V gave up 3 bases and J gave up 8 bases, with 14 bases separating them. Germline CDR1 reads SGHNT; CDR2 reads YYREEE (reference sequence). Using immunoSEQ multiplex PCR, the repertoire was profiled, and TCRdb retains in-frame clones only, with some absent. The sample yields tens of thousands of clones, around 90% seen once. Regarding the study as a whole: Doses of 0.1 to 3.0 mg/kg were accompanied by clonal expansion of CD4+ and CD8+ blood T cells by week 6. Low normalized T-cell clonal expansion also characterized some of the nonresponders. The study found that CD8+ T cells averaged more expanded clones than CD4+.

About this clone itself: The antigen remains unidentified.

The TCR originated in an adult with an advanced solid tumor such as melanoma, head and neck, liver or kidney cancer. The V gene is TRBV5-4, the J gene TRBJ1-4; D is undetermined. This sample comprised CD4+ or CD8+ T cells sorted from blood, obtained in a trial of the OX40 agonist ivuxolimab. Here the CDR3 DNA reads TGTGCCAGCAGCTCCAAAACCGTGGGGGAAAAACTGTTTTTT. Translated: CASSSKTVGEKLFF.